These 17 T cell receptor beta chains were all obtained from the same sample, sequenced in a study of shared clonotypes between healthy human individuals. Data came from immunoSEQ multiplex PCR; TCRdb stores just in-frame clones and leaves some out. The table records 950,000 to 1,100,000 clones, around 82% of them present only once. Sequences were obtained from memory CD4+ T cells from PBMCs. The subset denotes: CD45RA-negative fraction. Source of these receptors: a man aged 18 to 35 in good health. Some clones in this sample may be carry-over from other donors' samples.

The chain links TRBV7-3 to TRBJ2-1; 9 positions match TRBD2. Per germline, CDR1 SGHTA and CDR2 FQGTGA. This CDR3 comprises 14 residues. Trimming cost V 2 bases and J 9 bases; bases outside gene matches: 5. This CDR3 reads CASSLLAGSFEQFF. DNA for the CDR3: TGTGCCAGCAGCTTACTAGCGGGAAGCTTTGAGCAGTTCTTC.

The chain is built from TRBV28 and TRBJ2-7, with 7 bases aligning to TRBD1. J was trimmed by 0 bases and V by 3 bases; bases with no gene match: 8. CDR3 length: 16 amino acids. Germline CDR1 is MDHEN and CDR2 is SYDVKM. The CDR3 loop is CASSLTNYRGSYEQYF. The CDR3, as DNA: TGTGCCAGCAGTTTGACGAATTACAGGGGCTCCTACGAGCAGTACTTC.

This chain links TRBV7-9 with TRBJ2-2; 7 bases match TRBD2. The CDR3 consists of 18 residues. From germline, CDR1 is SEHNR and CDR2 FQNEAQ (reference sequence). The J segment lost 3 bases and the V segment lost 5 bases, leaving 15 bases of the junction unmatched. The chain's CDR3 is CASSPNLRGSGDTGELFF. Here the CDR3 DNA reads TGTGCCAGCAGCCCCAACTTACGCGGGAGTGGCGACACCGGGGAGCTGTTTTTT.

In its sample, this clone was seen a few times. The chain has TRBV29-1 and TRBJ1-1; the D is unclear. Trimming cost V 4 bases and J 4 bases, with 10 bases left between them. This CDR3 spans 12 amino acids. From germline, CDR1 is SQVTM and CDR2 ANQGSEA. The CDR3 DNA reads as TGCAGCGTTGTATTGGGAGCCACTGAAGCTTTCTTT. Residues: CSVVLGATEAFF. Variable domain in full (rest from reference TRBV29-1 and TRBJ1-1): SAVISQKPSRDICQRGTSLTIQCQVDSQVTMMFWYRQQPGQSLTLIATANQGSEATYESGFVIDKFPISRPNLTFSTLTVSNMSPEDSSIYLCSVVLGATEAFFGQGTRLTVV.

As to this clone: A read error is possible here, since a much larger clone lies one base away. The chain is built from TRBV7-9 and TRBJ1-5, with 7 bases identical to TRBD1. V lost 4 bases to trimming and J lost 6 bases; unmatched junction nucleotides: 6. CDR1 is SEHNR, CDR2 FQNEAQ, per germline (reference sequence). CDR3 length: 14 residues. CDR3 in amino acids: CASSYDRVGQPQHF. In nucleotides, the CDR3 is TGTGCCAGCAGCTACGACAGGGTCGGTCAGCCCCAGCATTTT. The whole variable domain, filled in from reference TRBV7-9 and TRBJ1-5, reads DTGVSQNPRHKITKRGQNVTFRCDPISEHNRLYWYRQTLGQGPEFLTYFQNEAQLEKSRLLSDRFSAERPKGSFSTLEIQRTEQGDSAMYLCASSYDRVGQPQHFGDGTRLSIL.

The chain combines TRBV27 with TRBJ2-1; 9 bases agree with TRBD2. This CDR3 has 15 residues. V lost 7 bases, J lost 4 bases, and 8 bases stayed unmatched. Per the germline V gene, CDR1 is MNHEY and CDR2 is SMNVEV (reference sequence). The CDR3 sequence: CASNKAGGGYNEQFF. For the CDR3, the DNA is TGTGCCAGCAACAAAGCGGGAGGCGGATACAATGAGCAGTTCTTC.

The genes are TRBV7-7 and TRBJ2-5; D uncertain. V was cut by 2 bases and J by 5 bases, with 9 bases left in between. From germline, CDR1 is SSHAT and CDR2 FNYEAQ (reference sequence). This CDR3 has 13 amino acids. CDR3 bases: TGTGCCAGCAGCTTACGGGCTCGGGAGACCCAGTACTTC. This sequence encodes CASSLRARETQYF.

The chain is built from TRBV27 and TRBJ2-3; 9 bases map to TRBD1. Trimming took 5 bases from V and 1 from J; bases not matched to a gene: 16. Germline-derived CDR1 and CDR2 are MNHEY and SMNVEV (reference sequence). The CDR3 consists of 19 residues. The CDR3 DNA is TGTGCCAGCAGTGCACAGGGGGCACCCTCTAGCGGCCGCACAGATACGCAGTATTTT. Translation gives CASSAQGAPSSGRTDTQYF.

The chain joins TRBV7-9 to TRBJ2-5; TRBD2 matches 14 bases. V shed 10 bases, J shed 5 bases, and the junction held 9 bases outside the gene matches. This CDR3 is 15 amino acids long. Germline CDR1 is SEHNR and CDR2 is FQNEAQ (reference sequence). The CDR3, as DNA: TGTGCCACTAGGGGGACTAGCGGGAGTGTGGAGACCCAGTACTTC. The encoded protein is CATRGTSGSVETQYF.

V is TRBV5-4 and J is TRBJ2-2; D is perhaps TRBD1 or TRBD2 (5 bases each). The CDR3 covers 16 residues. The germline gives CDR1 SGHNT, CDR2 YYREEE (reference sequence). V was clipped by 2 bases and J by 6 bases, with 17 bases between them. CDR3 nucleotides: TGTGCCAGCAGCTTCGGGGCAGCCCTCGGGGCCGGGGAGCTGTTTTTT. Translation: CASSFGAALGAGELFF.

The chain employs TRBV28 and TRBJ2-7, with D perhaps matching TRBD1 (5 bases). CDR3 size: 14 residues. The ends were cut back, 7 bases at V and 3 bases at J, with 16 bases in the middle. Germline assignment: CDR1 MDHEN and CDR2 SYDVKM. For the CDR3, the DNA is TGTGCCAGCACCCTGGGGCGTAACTACTACGAGCAGTACTTC. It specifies CASTLGRNYYEQYF.

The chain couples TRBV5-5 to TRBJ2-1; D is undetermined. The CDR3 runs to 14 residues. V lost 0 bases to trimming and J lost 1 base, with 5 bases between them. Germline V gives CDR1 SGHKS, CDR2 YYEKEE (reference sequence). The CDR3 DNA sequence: TGTGCCAGCAGCTTGGGTAATTCCTACAATGAGCAGTTCTTC. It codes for CASSLGNSYNEQFF.

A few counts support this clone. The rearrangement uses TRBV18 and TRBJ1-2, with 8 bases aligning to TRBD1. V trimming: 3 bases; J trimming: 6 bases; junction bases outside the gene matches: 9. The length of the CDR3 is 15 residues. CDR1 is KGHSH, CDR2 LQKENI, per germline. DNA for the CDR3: TGTGCCAGCTCACCGGGCAGGGGGCTTAAGGATGGCTACACCTTC. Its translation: CASSPGRGLKDGYTF.

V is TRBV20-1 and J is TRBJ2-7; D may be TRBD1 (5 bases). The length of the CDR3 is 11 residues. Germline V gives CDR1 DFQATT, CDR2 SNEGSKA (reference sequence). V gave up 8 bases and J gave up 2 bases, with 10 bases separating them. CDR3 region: CSPRVTYEQYF. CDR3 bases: TGCAGTCCCAGGGTCACCTACGAGCAGTACTTC.

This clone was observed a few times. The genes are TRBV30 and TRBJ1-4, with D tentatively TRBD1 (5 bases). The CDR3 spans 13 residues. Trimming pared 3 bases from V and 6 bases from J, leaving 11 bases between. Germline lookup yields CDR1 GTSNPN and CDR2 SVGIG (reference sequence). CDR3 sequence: CAWRRGTYEKLFF. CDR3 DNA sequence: TGTGCCTGGAGGCGAGGGACTTATGAAAAACTGTTTTTT.

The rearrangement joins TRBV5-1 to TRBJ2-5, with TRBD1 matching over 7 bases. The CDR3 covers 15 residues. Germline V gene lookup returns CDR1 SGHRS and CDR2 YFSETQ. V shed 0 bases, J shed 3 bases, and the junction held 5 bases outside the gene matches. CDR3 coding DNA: TGCGCCAGCAGCTTGGAGGGGGCTAAGGAAGAGACCCAGTACTTC. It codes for CASSLEGAKEETQYF.

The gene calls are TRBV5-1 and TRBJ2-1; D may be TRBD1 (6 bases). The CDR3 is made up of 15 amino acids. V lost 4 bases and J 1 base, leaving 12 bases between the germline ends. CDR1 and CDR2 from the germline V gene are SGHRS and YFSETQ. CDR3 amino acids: CASSVGQNSYNEQFF. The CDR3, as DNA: TGCGCCAGCAGCGTTGGACAGAATTCCTACAATGAGCAGTTCTTC.